The 18 T cell receptor beta chains listed next were all sequenced from one sample in a study of radiotherapy plus CTLA-4 blockade in lung cancer. The assay was immunoSEQ multiplex PCR, and TCRdb's table has in-frame clones only and misses some. The profile covers 100,000 to 150,000 clones, with nearly 80% appearing a single time and roughly 5.2% taken by the ten largest. Sequences were derived from peripheral blood, sampled from a patient treated with radiotherapy plus ipilimumab. All receptors derive from a human donor with non-small cell lung cancer who had a partial response to radiotherapy plus ipilimumab.

The chain combines TRBV10-3 with TRBJ2-2, with TRBD1 as a possible D gene (5 bases). The CDR3 covers 14 residues. V was trimmed by 10 bases and J by 4 bases, leaving 16 bases between them. Germline CDR1 and CDR2: ENHRY and SYGVKD. This CDR3 is CATARVQSTGELFF. DNA of the CDR3: TGTGCCACGGCCAGGGTGCAGTCCACCGGGGAGCTGTTTTTT.

This chain connects TRBV4-3 to TRBJ2-3, with D unresolved. Germline assignment: CDR1 LGHNA and CDR2 YSLEER. V was pared by 0 bases and J by 4 bases, with 14 bases between. This CDR3 has 16 residues. CDR3 nucleotide sequence: TGCGCCAGCAGCCAAGATATCGGGTTTTCAGCAGATACGCAGTATTTT. Translating it yields CASSQDIGFSADTQYF.

V usage is TRBV11-3 and J usage is TRBJ2-2; 7 nucleotides agree with TRBD1. Germline V gene lookup returns CDR1 SGHNT and CDR2 YENEEA. V lost 4 bases to trimming and J lost 7 bases; unmatched junction nucleotides: 9. The CDR3 is 15 amino acids. The CDR3 spells CASSSNRGSGGELFF. CDR3 DNA: TGTGCCAGCAGCTCGAACAGGGGTTCGGGCGGGGAGCTGTTTTTT.

The chain links TRBV11-2 to TRBJ1-2; TRBD1 aligns across 11 bases. Germline-derived CDR1 and CDR2 are SGHAT and FQNNGV. This CDR3 spans 17 amino acids. The junction had 9 bases not matched to a gene; V was cut back by 5 bases and J by 1 base. CDR3 region: CASSRGDRGRLNYGYTF. The CDR3 coding sequence is TGTGCCAGCAGCCGCGGGGACAGGGGGAGACTTAACTATGGCTACACCTTC.

The V call is TRBV18, the J call TRBJ2-2; 8 bases map to TRBD1. The length of the CDR3 is 16 residues. The ends lost 3 bases at V and 0 bases at J; junction bases unmatched: 3. Germline values: CDR1 KGHSH, CDR2 LQKENI. CDR3: CASSPRTGTNTGELFF. Here the CDR3 DNA reads TGTGCCAGCTCACCTCGGACAGGGACGAACACCGGGGAGCTGTTTTTT. Full variable domain (rest looked up from reference TRBV18 and TRBJ2-2): NAGVMQNPRHLVRRRGQEARLRCSPMKGHSHVYWYRQLPEEGLKFMVYLQKENIIDESGMPKERFSAEFPKEGPSILRIQQVVRGDSAAYFCASSPRTGTNTGELFFGEGSRLTVL.

The CDR3 loop is CASSRTGFGYTF. CDR3 coding DNA: TGTGCCAGCAGCCGGACAGGGTTTGGCTACACCTTC. The chain is built from TRBV7-2 and TRBJ1-2; TRBD1 agrees at 8 bases. This CDR3 spans 12 amino acids. V lost 5 bases and J lost 7; bases outside the gene matches: 3. The germline CDR1 and CDR2 sequences are SGHTA and FQGNSA.

With respect to this clone: At one end, the junction sequence differs from germline, possibly due to a read error. The identical CDR3 is also encoded by other nucleotide sequences in the sample. The genes are TRBV4-1 and TRBJ1-1; D perhaps matches TRBD1 (5 bases). CDR1 is MGHRA and CDR2 is YSYEKL in the germline V gene. This CDR3 spans 14 amino acids. CDR3 coding DNA: TGTGCCAGCAGCCACCAGACAGCGAACACTGAAGCTTTCTTT. Protein sequence: CASSHQTANTEAFF.

This clone was counted a single time. The chain has TRBV11-2 and TRBJ2-7; 10 bases line up with TRBD1. The CDR3 has 15 amino acids. From germline, CDR1 is SGHAT and CDR2 FQNNGV. Trimming at V came to 4 bases and at J to 4 bases, leaving 7 bases not matched to a gene. The CDR3: CASSWEGTGVYEQYF. DNA for the CDR3: TGTGCCAGCAGCTGGGAGGGGACAGGGGTATACGAGCAGTACTTC.

This clone occurred once. V usage is TRBV6-1 and J usage is TRBJ1-5; TRBD1 matches at 9 bases. Germline trimming cut 0 bases from V and 6 bases from J; bases unmatched to any gene: 9. The CDR3 contains 17 residues. Germline V lookup: CDR1 MNHNS, CDR2 SASEGT. CDR3 residues: CASSEALSGTGFQPQHF. The CDR3 bases are TGTGCCAGCAGTGAAGCCCTCTCCGGGACAGGGTTTCAGCCCCAGCATTTT.

V usage is TRBV28 and J usage is TRBJ1-2; 9 bases agree with TRBD1. The CDR3 consists of 13 residues. CDR1 is MDHEN and CDR2 is SYDVKM in the germline V gene. The V gene end was trimmed by 6 bases and the J gene end by 11 bases; junction bases not matched to a gene: 10. CDR3 DNA sequence: TGTGCCAGCAGCTTTGAACCGGGACAGGGTTACACCTTC. Its translation: CASSFEPGQGYTF.

This clone has just a few counts. This chain links TRBV7-6 with TRBJ2-5, with TRBD1 matching 7 bases. CDR3 length: 16 amino acids. With V trimmed by 2 bases and J by 5 bases, 11 bases remained unmatched. Germline V lookup: CDR1 SGHVS, CDR2 FNYEAQ. The CDR3 DNA is TGTGCCAGCAGCTTAAAAGGGGGCTACCCTCGTGAGACCCAGTACTTC. Protein product: CASSLKGGYPRETQYF.

The rearrangement uses TRBV10-3 and TRBJ1-4, with D possibly TRBD1 on 5 matching bases. CDR1 is ENHRY and CDR2 is SYGVKD in the germline V gene. Trimming cost V 5 bases and J 10 bases, with 17 bases left between them. The CDR3 has 14 amino acids. Here the CDR3 reads CAISPESSGGKLFF. For the CDR3, the DNA is TGTGCCATCAGTCCCGAGTCTTCCGGGGGAAAACTGTTTTTT.

The rearrangement joins TRBV27 to TRBJ1-5; 7 bases are shared with TRBD1. The germline V gene has CDR1 MNHEY and CDR2 SMNVEV (reference sequence). The V and J ends lost 6 bases and 1 base, in that order; junction bases with no gene match: 9. CDR3 length equals 16 residues. The CDR3 region is CASRFTGVRSNQPQHF. CDR3 sequence (DNA): TGTGCCAGCAGGTTTACAGGGGTTAGAAGCAATCAGCCCCAGCATTTT.

The chain carries TRBV28 and TRBJ1-5, with D uncertain. Germline lookup yields CDR1 MDHEN and CDR2 SYDVKM. The CDR3 spans 14 residues. V lost 1 base and J lost 6, with 10 bases in between. CDR3 residues: CASSLLAPGQPQHF. The CDR3 DNA reads TGTGCCAGCAGTTTATTGGCCCCAGGTCAGCCCCAGCATTTT.

J is TRBJ2-7 and V is TRBV29-1; 11 bases line up with TRBD2. The germline CDR1 and CDR2 sequences are SQVTM and ANQGSEA. With 0 bases clipped from V and 4 bases from J, the junction kept 2 bases outside the gene matches. This CDR3 is built from 14 residues. The DNA for the CDR3 is TGCAGCGTTGAAGAAACTAGCGGGAGTTACGAGCAGTACTTC. Encoded protein: CSVEETSGSYEQYF.

This clone was counted only a few times. V is TRBV7-2 and J is TRBJ1-3; 8 bases are shared with TRBD1. J gave up 0 bases and V 5 bases, and 3 bases lay outside the gene matches. Germline values: CDR1 SGHTA, CDR2 FQGNSA. The CDR3 totals 15 residues. CDR3 amino acids: CASSRDRTSGNTIYF. DNA for the CDR3: TGTGCCAGCAGCCGGGACAGGACCTCTGGAAACACCATATATTTT.

This clone occurred a few times. The genes are TRBV5-6 and TRBJ1-2; tentative D call: TRBD1 (5 bases). Per the germline V gene, CDR1 is SGHDT and CDR2 is YYEEEE. V lost 1 base to trimming and J lost 9 bases, with 10 bases between them. The CDR3 totals 12 residues. Here the CDR3 DNA reads TGTGCCAGCAGCTTGAACAGGTATAGCTACACCTTC. It is translated as CASSLNRYSYTF.

The rearrangement uses TRBV15 and TRBJ2-6; TRBD2 matches at 8 bases. V was pared by 0 bases and J by 2 bases, with 12 bases of the junction left unmatched. CDR1 is LNHNV and CDR2 is YYDKDF in the germline V gene (reference sequence). The CDR3 length is 20 residues. In DNA form, the CDR3 reads TGTGCCACCAGCAGAGATCAGGGGTTAGCGGGAAGTCCTGGGGCCAACGTCCTGACTTTC. Its protein is CATSRDQGLAGSPGANVLTF.